Listed below are T cell receptor beta chains from one sample, sequenced in a study of cytomegalovirus exposure and HLA in healthy donors. Measured with immunoSEQ multiplex PCR; TCRdb has only the in-frame clones, and not every one. The sample lists approximately 97,000 clones; around four fifths were seen once. Sequenced: PBMCs. Every receptor here comes from a man aged 35 to 55 in good health and CMV-seronegative. CDR3s include the opening cysteine and the closing phenylalanine or tryptophan. D genes are given only for firm matches. For some rows the clone size is stated as once, few or many, or as a class when expanded; others skip it.

j_call clone_size v_call cdr3_length d_call cdr3_nt cdr3_aa
TRBJ2-3 - TRBV15 14 TRBD2 TGTGCCACCCGGGGGGATGGGGGCACAGATACGCAGTATTTT CATRGDGGTDTQYF
TRBJ1-2 once TRBV19 14 - TGTGCCAGTAGTTTACAGGGCCCGGCCTGGGGCTACACCTTC CASSLQGPAWGYTF
TRBJ1-1 - TRBV5-6 11 - TGTGCCAGCAGCTGGGCCACTGAAGCTTTCTTT CASSWATEAFF
TRBJ2-2 - TRBV7-9 18 TRBD1 TGTGCCAGCAGCTTAGAGCCCCAAAGGACAGGGACAATCGGGGAGCTGTTTTTT CASSLEPQRTGTIGELFF
TRBJ1-1 - TRBV6-5 14 TRBD1 TGTGCCAGCAGTTACTCGAGATTGGGACAGAAAGCTTTCTTT CASSYSRLGQKAFF
TRBJ1-5 - TRBV11-3 17 TRBD1 TGTGCCAGCAGCACGGACAGGGAGGATTGTCGCAATCAGCCCCAGCATTTT CASSTDREDCRNQPQHF
TRBJ1-2 - TRBV25-1 17 - TGTGCCAGCAGTGATGGGGGGGTCGGGAATCTAAACTATGGCTACACCTTC CASSDGGVGNLNYGYTF
TRBJ1-1 - TRBV10-3 14 TRBD1 TGTGCCATCAGTGAGACAGGGGCCGGGGCTGAAGCTTTCTTT CAISETGAGAEAFF
TRBJ2-3 - TRBV19 15 TRBD1 TGTGCCAGTAGTATTGTTACAGGGGTGACAGATACGCAGTATTTT CASSIVTGVTDTQYF
TRBJ2-7 - TRBV13 14 TRBD1 TGTGCCAGCAGCTTAGTGGGGACAGAGGGGGAGCAGTACTTC CASSLVGTEGEQYF
TRBJ2-7 - TRBV25-1 16 - TGTGCCAGCAGCCCGAGGGGGTACAGGGAGAACTACGAGCAGTACTTC CASSPRGYRENYEQYF
TRBJ2-7 - TRBV4-1 14 - TGCGCCAGCAGCCAAGAAGGACAATCCTACGAGCAGTACTTC CASSQEGQSYEQYF
TRBJ2-7 - TRBV10-1 12 - TGCGCCAGCAGTAAGTCCAGCTACGAGCAGTACTTC CASSKSSYEQYF
TRBJ2-2 - TRBV9 14 TRBD1 TGTGCCAGTCAAACGGGACAGGGGACCGGGGAGCTGTTTTTT CASQTGQGTGELFF
TRBJ2-7 - TRBV9 14 - TGTGCCAGCAGCCCTTACAGGGACTCCTACGAGCAGTACTTC CASSPYRDSYEQYF
TRBJ2-5 - TRBV15 19 TRBD1 TGTGCCACCAGCAGAGAAGTACCGGGACAGGGGGCTGCGTTGGAGACCCAGTACTTC CATSREVPGQGAALETQYF
TRBJ1-1 - TRBV9 15 TRBD1 TGTGCCAGCAGCATTGGGACAGGGAGTGCGCCTGAAGCTTTCTTT CASSIGTGSAPEAFF
TRBJ2-1 few TRBV5-1 14 TRBD1 TGCGCCAGCAGCTCCGGGACAGGGGACAATGAGCAGTTCTTC CASSSGTGDNEQFF
TRBJ2-3 - TRBV5-1 19 TRBD2 TGCGCCAGCAGAGGCATCCCGGGACTAGCGGGGGGAAGCACAGATACGCAGTATTTT CASRGIPGLAGGSTDTQYF
TRBJ1-4 once TRBV6-5 15 - TGTGCCAGCAGTTACTCGACGAGAAGCAGGGAAAAACTGTTTTTT CASSYSTRSREKLFF
TRBJ2-2 - TRBV7-2 15 - TGTGCCAGCAGCTATGAGGGGGGGCGAACCGGGGAGCTGTTTTTT CASSYEGGRTGELFF
TRBJ1-5 - TRBV5-6 13 - TGTGCCAGCAGCTTGGGAGGACAGAAGCCCCAGCATTTT CASSLGGQKPQHF
TRBJ1-3 - TRBV4-1 15 - TGCGCCAGCAGCCAGTTGGACATCTCTGGAAACACCATATATTTT CASSQLDISGNTIYF
TRBJ2-1 - TRBV6-6 14 TRBD1 TGTGCCAGCAGCTCTGGACAGGGGTCGAATGAGCAGTTCTTC CASSSGQGSNEQFF
TRBJ2-7 - TRBV19 14 TRBD2 TGTGCCAGTAGAAGTAGCGGGAGTACCTACGAGCAGTACTTC CASRSSGSTYEQYF
TRBJ1-2 - TRBV2 13 TRBD1 TGTGCCAGCAGTGAACAGGGGGCGGGGGGCTACACCTTC CASSEQGAGGYTF
TRBJ2-3 once TRBV30 13 TRBD2 TGTGCCTGGAGTGTAATGTCCGCCGGGGGACTAGGTTTT CAWSVMSAGGLGF
TRBJ1-1 - TRBV5-8 13 - TGTGCCAGCAGCTTGAGTAGAGACACTGAAGCTTTCTTT CASSLSRDTEAFF
TRBJ1-1 - TRBV30 12 - TGTGCCTGGAGGAGGGAGGGAACTGAAGCTTTCTTT CAWRREGTEAFF
TRBJ1-2 few TRBV5-4 14 TRBD1 TGTGCCAGCAGCCTAGGGACAGCTATCTATGGCTACACCTTC CASSLGTAIYGYTF
TRBJ2-6 - TRBV7-9 15 TRBD1 TGTTCCAGCAGCTTCGAAGGGGGCTTGACCAACGTCCTGACTTTC CSSSFEGGLTNVLTF
TRBJ1-2 - TRBV10-3 14 TRBD1 TGTGCCATCAGGGGGGACAGTTCCAACTATGGCTACACCTTC CAIRGDSSNYGYTF
TRBJ1-1 - TRBV4-1 15 TRBD1 TGCGCCAGCAGCCAATGGACAGGGGTGAACACTGAAGCTTTCTTT CASSQWTGVNTEAFF
TRBJ2-1 - TRBV7-3 15 TRBD2 TGTGCCAGCAGCTCGACTAGCGGGGGGTACAATGAGCAGTTCTTC CASSSTSGGYNEQFF